Here is one T cell receptor (beta chain) with its context. The data were obtained in a study of blood T cell repertoires in COVID-19. Measured with immunoSEQ multiplex PCR; TCRdb has only the in-frame clones, and not every one. The sample yields over 50,000 clones, about 90% seen once. V was cut by 0 bases and J by 0 bases, with 7 bases left in between. Germline values: CDR1 SGHRS, CDR2 YFSETQ. The CDR3 is made up of 15 amino acids. The gene calls are TRBV5-1 and TRBJ1-3; D remains unclear. Sequenced material: peripheral blood. The sequence was obtained from a woman aged 60-75 years with active or convalescent COVID-19. The CDR3 loop is CASSLDGSSGNTIYF. DNA for the CDR3: TGCGCCAGCAGCTTGGACGGGTCCTCTGGAAACACCATATATTTT.